A single sample gave rise to the 28 T cell receptor beta chains below, sequenced in a study of blood T cell repertoires in COVID-19. The data were produced by immunoSEQ multiplex PCR, yet TCRdb's version contains in-frame clones alone and is incomplete. The sample includes approximately 200,000 clones, about 90% seen only once; the top ten take less than 3.5%. Material: peripheral blood. All receptors derive from a woman aged 55-70 years with acute or convalescent COVID-19.

The V gene is TRBV7-3, the J gene TRBJ2-1; TRBD2 aligns across 12 bases. There are 19 residues in the CDR3. The V gene end was trimmed by 4 bases and the J gene end by 1 base; junction bases not matched to a gene: 11. Germline values: CDR1 SGHTA, CDR2 FQGTGA. Here the CDR3 DNA reads TGTGCCAGCAGCTCCCTACCGGGACTAGCGGGTGGGTCCTACAATGAGCAGTTCTTC. It specifies CASSSLPGLAGGSYNEQFF.

The chain links TRBV9 to TRBJ1-4, with D unclear. CDR3 size: 15 residues. Per germline, CDR1 SGDLS and CDR2 YYNGEE. Trimming cost V 0 bases and J 8 bases, with 14 bases left between them. CDR3 DNA: TGTGCCAGCAGCGTAGAGGAAGGGAGACGGGAAAAACTGTTTTTT. Protein product: CASSVEEGRREKLFF.

This rearrangement joins TRBV18 to TRBJ2-1; 15 nucleotides align to TRBD2. Germline loops: CDR1 KGHSH, CDR2 LQKENI. The length of the CDR3 is 18 residues. The V gene end was trimmed by 3 bases and the J gene end by 7 bases; junction bases not matched to a gene: 10. CDR3 sequence (DNA): TGTGCCAGCTCACCGCCCGGGGGACTAGCGGGGGGCGGAAATGAGCAGTTCTTC. Its protein product is CASSPPGGLAGGGNEQFF.

The gene calls are TRBV7-9 and TRBJ1-2; 10 bases line up with TRBD1. The germline CDR1 and CDR2 sequences are SEHNR and FQNEAQ (reference sequence). The junction had 5 bases not matched to a gene; V was cut back by 4 bases and J by 6 bases. This CDR3 spans 14 amino acids. The CDR3 coding sequence is TGTGCCAGCAGCTCGGGACAGGGGAAGGATGGCTACACCTTC. Its translation is CASSSGQGKDGYTF.

Concerning this clone itself: Other nucleotide sequences in the sample specify the same CDR3. V and J are TRBV6-5 and TRBJ1-2; the match to TRBD1 covers 8 bases. CDR3 length equals 14 residues. With V trimmed by 2 bases and J by 8 bases, 7 bases remained unmatched. Germline values: CDR1 MNHEY, CDR2 SVGAGI. This CDR3 is CASSYTGTGAGYTF. CDR3 nucleotides: TGTGCCAGCAGTTACACCGGGACAGGCGCAGGCTACACCTTC.

In DNA, the CDR3 is TGTGCCAGCAGTTTACTAGCAGGCCCCTACGAGCAGTACTTC. Translating it yields CASSLLAGPYEQYF. V gene TRBV6-5 combines with J gene TRBJ2-7, with D tentatively TRBD2 (6 bases). Germline CDR1 reads MNHEY; CDR2 reads SVGAGI. V lost 4 bases to trimming and J lost 2 bases, with 12 bases between them. The CDR3 consists of 14 residues.

V gene TRBV6-5 combines with J gene TRBJ1-2; perhaps TRBD1 as D (6 bases). V was shortened by 6 bases and J by 8 bases, with 22 bases between the two germline ends. Germline CDR1 and CDR2: MNHEY and SVGAGI. The CDR3 has 15 amino acids. DNA of the CDR3: TGTGCCAGCAGGATATTTGGGGGACATGCTAAGGGCTACACCTTC. Protein sequence: CASRIFGGHAKGYTF.

The genes are TRBV30 and TRBJ1-1; TRBD1 matches at 7 bases. Germline CDR1 and CDR2: GTSNPN and SVGIG (reference sequence). This CDR3 comprises 13 residues. V shed 3 bases and J 3 bases; nucleotides not matched to a gene: 4. The CDR3 DNA follows: TGTGCCTGGAGCTCACAGGGGCACACTGAAGCTTTCTTT. As protein: CAWSSQGHTEAFF.

The J gene is TRBJ1-5, the V gene TRBV6-6; weak D call: TRBD1 (6 bases). The CDR3 is 19 residues long. V lost 5 bases and J lost 6, with 29 bases in between. The germline CDR1 and CDR2 sequences are MNHNY and SVGAGI (reference sequence). The CDR3 coding sequence is TGTGCCAGCAGTCCCAGCTCGTGGGCAGCCTTAAAGGGGGTTCAGCCCCAGCATTTT. This gives the protein CASSPSSWAALKGVQPQHF.

The chain combines TRBV28 with TRBJ1-2; D may be TRBD1 (5 bases). The germline V and J ends were trimmed by 2 bases and 4 bases, with 11 bases remaining between them. This CDR3 is 14 amino acids long. Germline CDR1 MDHEN, CDR2 SYDVKM. Here the CDR3 reads CASSLISGPYGYTF. CDR3 in DNA: TGTGCCAGCAGTTTAATCTCAGGGCCCTATGGCTACACCTTC.

The chain couples TRBV15 to TRBJ2-1; D is perhaps TRBD2 (6 bases). This CDR3 has 16 residues. The V gene's germline CDR1 is LNHNV and CDR2 YYDKDF (reference sequence). With 0 bases removed from V and 9 bases from J, the gap between germline ends came to 18 bases. The chain's CDR3 is CATSREAGGPYGEQFF. The CDR3 nucleotides read TGTGCCACCAGCAGAGAAGCGGGCGGCCCCTATGGTGAGCAGTTCTTC.

The chain recombines TRBV6-2 or TRBV6-3 with TRBJ1-4; possible D gene TRBD1, 6 bases. Looked up from germline, CDR1 is MNHEY and CDR2 is SVGEGT. CDR3 size: 14 residues. V was trimmed by 6 bases and J by 2 bases, leaving 10 bases between them. The CDR3 coding sequence is TGTGCCAGCAGCAACACAGGGACTAATGAAAAACTGTTTTTT. It translates to CASSNTGTNEKLFF.

This chain uses TRBV30 with TRBJ2-2; 15 bases agree with TRBD2. The V gene end was trimmed by 2 bases and the J gene end by 7 bases; junction bases not matched to a gene: 5. The germline gives CDR1 GTSNPN, CDR2 SVGIG (reference sequence). The CDR3 contains 16 residues. DNA of the CDR3: TGTGCCTGGAGTTGGACTAGCGGGGGGGCCGGCGGGGAGCTGTTTTTT. Its translation is CAWSWTSGGAGGELFF. The variable domain in full, completed from reference TRBV30 and TRBJ2-2, reads SQTIHQWPATLVQPVGSPLSLECTVEGTSNPNLYWYRQAAGRGLQLLFYSVGIGQISSEVPQNLSASRPQDRQFILSSKKLLLSDSGFYLCAWSWTSGGAGGELFFGEGSRLTVL.

The gene calls are TRBV6-5 and TRBJ2-5, with TRBD2 identical over 12 bases. Germline V gene data show CDR1 as MNHEY and CDR2 as SVGAGI. Losses at the gene ends were 4 bases for V and 5 bases for J; bases not matched to a gene: 5. There are 15 residues in the CDR3. The CDR3 loop reads CASSFLAGGQETQYF. CDR3 sequence (DNA): TGTGCCAGCAGTTTTCTAGCGGGGGGGCAGGAGACCCAGTACTTC.

The chain has TRBV19 and TRBJ2-5; 10 bases match TRBD2. The junction had 8 bases not matched to a gene; V was cut back by 3 bases and J by 7 bases. This CDR3 is built from 15 residues. Germline V gene lookup returns CDR1 LNHDA and CDR2 SQIVND (reference sequence). DNA for the CDR3: TGTGCCAGTAGTATTGGAGCGGGAGGGTCTGGGACCCAGTACTTC. Protein: CASSIGAGGSGTQYF.

As for this clone: Other DNA sequences of this sample code for an identical CDR3. V and J are TRBV5-1 and TRBJ1-2; D gene unclear. Deletions cut 0 bases from V and 8 bases from J, with 11 bases between. Per germline, CDR1 SGHRS and CDR2 YFSETQ. This CDR3 comprises 13 residues. CDR3 sequence (DNA): TGCGCCAGCAGCTTGGTTGGGGAGGGAGGCTACACCTTC. As protein: CASSLVGEGGYTF.

This clone appeared many times. This chain joins TRBV19 and TRBJ1-2, with D possibly being TRBD1 (6 bases). In germline, CDR1 is LNHDA, CDR2 SQIVND (reference sequence). This CDR3 has 12 residues. Between the trimmed V and J ends, which lost 9 bases and 5 bases, there was a span of 13 bases. The CDR3 spells CASMKGQYGYTF. Written as DNA, the CDR3 is TGTGCCAGCATGAAAGGACAGTATGGCTACACCTTC. The complete variable domain, with remaining parts taken from reference TRBV19 and TRBJ1-2, reads DGGITQSPKYLFRKEGQNVTLSCEQNLNHDAMYWYRQDPGQGLRLIYYSQIVNDFQKGDIAEGYSVSREKKESFPLTVTSAQKNPTAFYLCASMKGQYGYTFGSGTRLTVV.

This chain connects TRBV5-4 to TRBJ1-1, with a weak D call TRBD1 (6 bases). The length of the CDR3 is 14 residues. V gave up 4 bases and J gave up 2 bases, with 12 bases separating them. Germline V gene lookup returns CDR1 SGHNT and CDR2 YYREEE (reference sequence). The CDR3 region has the DNA TGTGCCAGCAGCCTTGGACAGTTCAACACTGAAGCTTTCTTT. Translating gives CASSLGQFNTEAFF.

This sequence joins TRBV6-5 and TRBJ1-5; 7 positions match TRBD1. With V trimmed by 3 bases and J by 5 bases, 1 base remained unmatched. Per the germline V gene, CDR1 is MNHEY and CDR2 is SVGAGI. CDR3 length: 13 residues. The CDR3 DNA reads TGTGCCAGCAGTTATCAGGGGGATCAGCCCCAGCATTTT. Its translation is CASSYQGDQPQHF.

The chain links TRBV11-3 to TRBJ1-2, with TRBD1 matching 7 bases. Germline V gene lookup returns CDR1 SGHNT and CDR2 YENEEA. The J segment lost 6 bases and the V segment lost 5 bases, leaving 6 bases of the junction unmatched. The CDR3 extends over 13 amino acids. The CDR3 region is CASSHHTGDGYTF. CDR3 nucleotides: TGTGCCAGCAGCCACCACACAGGGGATGGCTACACCTTC.

This clone has more than one count but fewer than ten. This sequence joins TRBV5-5 and TRBJ2-7; D gene uncertain. V lost 0 bases, J lost 3 bases, and 7 bases lay in between. Germline V CDR1 and CDR2: SGHKS, YYEKEE (reference sequence). This CDR3 is 13 amino acids long. The CDR3 reads CASSLDSIYEQYF. The CDR3 coding sequence is TGTGCCAGCAGCTTGGACAGTATCTACGAGCAGTACTTC.

This chain links TRBV28 with TRBJ1-1; 9 bases are a match to TRBD1. Germline V gene lookup returns CDR1 MDHEN and CDR2 SYDVKM. Losses at the gene ends were 2 bases for V and 4 bases for J; bases not matched to a gene: 2. This CDR3 spans 14 amino acids. The CDR3 loop reads CASSLAQGATEAFF. CDR3 DNA: TGTGCCAGCAGTTTAGCACAGGGGGCCACTGAAGCTTTCTTT.

CDR3 in DNA: TGCGCCAGCAGTGGGGACAGGGGGTCCGCAGATACGCAGTATTTT. Its protein is CASSGDRGSADTQYF. This chain joins TRBV10-1 and TRBJ2-3; TRBD1 agrees at 11 bases. The CDR3 length is 15 residues. J gave up 4 bases and V 4 bases, and 4 bases lay outside the gene matches. Germline loops: CDR1 WNHNN, CDR2 SYGVQD (reference sequence).

CDR3 protein: CASSFFLGSLSYEQYF. In DNA, the CDR3 is TGTGCCAGCAGTTTCTTTCTGGGGAGCCTTTCCTACGAGCAGTACTTC. The chain combines TRBV28 with TRBJ2-7; maybe TRBD2 (5 bases). CDR3 length: 16 amino acids. Between the trimmed V and J ends, which lost 3 bases and 1 base, there was a span of 16 bases. The germline CDR1 and CDR2 sequences are MDHEN and SYDVKM. The full variable domain, in which reference TRBV28 and TRBJ2-7 provide the parts outside the CDR3, is DVKVTQSSRYLVKRTGEKVFLECVQDMDHENMFWYRQDPGLGLRLIYFSYDVKMKEKGDIPEGYSVSREKKERFSLILESASTNQTSMYLCASSFFLGSLSYEQYFGPGTRLTVT.

The CDR3 loop is CASSETAGFGDTQYF. CDR3 in DNA: TGCGCCAGCAGTGAAACCGCGGGGTTCGGAGATACGCAGTATTTT. The chain combines TRBV10-1 with TRBJ2-3; D might be TRBD2 (6 bases). Trimming removed 3 bases at V and 5 bases at J, with 15 bases between. The V gene's germline CDR1 is WNHNN and CDR2 SYGVQD (reference sequence). The CDR3 is made up of 15 amino acids.

This clone was found once. The CDR3 DNA reads as TGTGCCACCAGACGTTCGAAAGACCGGACTACGCTGGGACAGGGAAAAAGAATGAACACTGAAGCTTTCTTT. Translating it yields CATRRSKDRTTLGQGKRMNTEAFF. The chain is built from TRBV24-1 and TRBJ1-1; 9 nucleotides match TRBD1. With V trimmed by 7 bases and J by 0 bases, 32 bases remained unmatched. The CDR3 consists of 24 residues. Germline CDR1 is KGHDR and CDR2 is SFDVKD.

This clone occurred once. This chain uses TRBV5-6 with TRBJ1-3; 7 nucleotides line up with TRBD1. The CDR3 runs 14 residues. V was pared by 2 bases and J by 9 bases, with 8 bases of the junction left unmatched. CDR1 and CDR2 (germline): SGHDT, YYEEEE. The CDR3 nucleotides read TGTGCCAGCAGCTTAGACAGGGTTCGCGGCACCATATATTTT. Translated: CASSLDRVRGTIYF.

The rearrangement uses TRBV19 and TRBJ2-3; D is ambiguous. The CDR3 sequence is 13 residues long. V lost 3 bases, J lost 1 base, and 5 bases lay in between. Germline assignment: CDR1 LNHDA and CDR2 SQIVND (reference sequence). In DNA, the CDR3 is TGTGCCAGTAGTATCTTAGGCACAGATACGCAGTATTTT. Translation gives CASSILGTDTQYF.